The 21 T cell receptor beta chains below come from one sample, sequenced in a study of sequential checkpoint blockade in melanoma (dated by TCRdb to between 2017 and 2020). Library preparation employed the immunoSEQ multiplex PCR assay. Here the immuneACCESS table is served through TCRdb, limited to in-frame sequences with V and J called. Missing clones are a known gap in these copies; in checked studies unresolved V genes cover under half, and the rest lacks a known reason. The sample includes fewer than 35,000 clones, with 75% to 90% observed a single time. Of the sample, about a fifth is held by the ten largest clones. In the paper's terms, the treatment or condition label means: randomized to nivolumab then ipilimumab (arm A) or the reverse (arm B). The source material was CD8+ T cells sorted from blood (inferred from file names), sampled from a patient given nivolumab and ipilimumab in sequence. These receptors were obtained from a human donor with melanoma.

The DNA of the CDR3 is TGTGCCAGCAGCGGACAGGGCCCCTACGAGCAGTACTTC. This gives the protein CASSGQGPYEQYF. The gene calls are TRBV5-6 and TRBJ2-7; 8 bases are a match to TRBD1. Per the germline V gene, CDR1 is SGHDT and CDR2 is YYEEEE. The junction had 2 bases not matched to a gene; V was cut back by 4 bases and J by 2 bases. This CDR3 is 13 amino acids long.

The rearrangement links TRBV27 to TRBJ2-5; D is possibly TRBD1 (6 bases). The CDR3 length is 15 residues. Trimming took 1 base from V and 1 from J, leaving 10 bases between them. Per the germline V gene, CDR1 is MNHEY and CDR2 is SMNVEV (reference sequence). CDR3 region: CASSLFAGVQETQYF. The CDR3, as DNA: TGTGCCAGCAGTTTATTTGCAGGGGTCCAAGAGACCCAGTACTTC.

This clone was observed a handful of times. The CDR3, as DNA: TGTGCCAGCAGGCCACTAGCGGGGGGCACAGATACGCAGTATTTT. Translation: CASRPLAGGTDTQYF. The chain recombines TRBV6-4 with TRBJ2-3; 11 positions match TRBD2. Trimming at V came to 6 bases and at J to 1 base, leaving 3 bases not matched to a gene. CDR1 is MRHNA, CDR2 SNTAGT, per germline. The CDR3 consists of 15 residues.

This clone is a singleton in its sample. The chain couples TRBV28 to TRBJ2-7; D possibly corresponds to TRBD2 (5 bases). Germline CDR1 MDHEN, CDR2 SYDVKM. The CDR3 has 14 residues. With 3 bases removed from V and 2 bases from J, the gap between germline ends came to 11 bases. The CDR3 reads CASSFAPGAYEQYF. CDR3 DNA sequence: TGTGCCAGCAGTTTTGCTCCCGGGGCCTACGAGCAGTACTTC.

This clone was recorded only once. The chain employs TRBV5-1 and TRBJ2-1; D call uncertain. Germline values: CDR1 SGHRS, CDR2 YFSETQ. The CDR3 is 16 residues long. V was cut by 2 bases and J by 0 bases, with 12 bases left in between. The CDR3 nucleotides are TGCGCCAGCAGCTTCGGCGGATCGAGCTCCTACAATGAGCAGTTCTTC. This encodes CASSFGGSSSYNEQFF.

The chain employs TRBV5-4 and TRBJ1-2, with 7 bases that match TRBD1. The CDR3 is made up of 14 amino acids. In germline, CDR1 is SGHNT, CDR2 YYREEE (reference sequence). Trimming removed 0 bases from V and 2 bases from J; junction bases left unmatched: 1. The CDR3 spells CASSLDRGNYGYTF. Here the CDR3 DNA reads TGTGCCAGCAGCTTGGACAGGGGAAACTATGGCTACACCTTC.

This clone came up once. The rearrangement joins TRBV18 to TRBJ2-5; 8 bases line up with TRBD1. The germline CDR1 and CDR2 sequences are KGHSH and LQKENI. V trimming: 3 bases; J trimming: 5 bases; junction bases outside the gene matches: 8. This CDR3 comprises 15 residues. CDR3 residues: CASSPWTGRRETQYF. CDR3 bases: TGTGCCAGCTCACCCTGGACAGGGAGAAGGGAGACCCAGTACTTC.

This chain joins TRBV5-4 and TRBJ1-1, with a weak D call TRBD1 (6 bases). Germline V lookup: CDR1 SGHNT, CDR2 YYREEE (reference sequence). The CDR3 has 16 residues. The V end lost 0 bases, the J end lost 3 bases, and 15 bases lay between the germline ends. Written as DNA, the CDR3 is TGTGCCAGCAGCTTGGAACCGGGACACTACTACACTGAAGCTTTCTTT. It translates to CASSLEPGHYYTEAFF.

The chain links TRBV7-9 to TRBJ2-2; D is possibly TRBD2 (6 bases). Germline values: CDR1 SEHNR, CDR2 FQNEAQ (reference sequence). The CDR3 is made up of 14 amino acids. Trimming left V 2 bases short and J 3 bases short, with 7 bases between. CDR3 nucleotide sequence: TGTGCCAGCAGCTTATGGGGGGACACCGGGGAGCTGTTTTTT. Protein sequence: CASSLWGDTGELFF.

The genes are TRBV13 and TRBJ2-3, with D possibly matching TRBD1 (6 bases). The CDR3 length is 16 residues. V lost 5 bases and J 0 bases, leaving 15 bases between the germline ends. Germline CDR1 is PRHDT and CDR2 is FYEKMQ (reference sequence). The CDR3 here is CASSTRDIDSTDTQYF. For the CDR3, the DNA is TGTGCCAGCAGCACCCGGGACATCGACAGCACAGATACGCAGTATTTT.

A few counts support this clone. The V call is TRBV7-8, the J call TRBJ2-3, with TRBD2 matching over 8 bases. The ends lost 2 bases at V and 5 bases at J; junction bases unmatched: 6. The length of the CDR3 is 15 residues. The germline V gene encodes CDR1 SGHVS and CDR2 FQNEAQ. CDR3 sequence: CASSLPGGTKDTQYF. The CDR3, as DNA: TGTGCCAGCAGCTTACCGGGGGGGACCAAAGATACGCAGTATTTT.

V gene TRBV7-9 combines with J gene TRBJ2-3; 12 nucleotides agree with TRBD1. The V and J ends lost 4 bases and 6 bases, in that order; junction bases with no gene match: 5. The CDR3 loop spans 15 amino acids. CDR1 SEHNR and CDR2 FQNEAQ come from the germline V gene (reference sequence). The CDR3 sequence is CASSSGTGGSDTQYF. CDR3 coding DNA: TGTGCCAGCAGCTCCGGGACAGGGGGCTCGGATACGCAGTATTTT.

The V and J genes are TRBV4-3 and TRBJ1-1, with no clear D. This CDR3 spans 13 amino acids. V gave up 0 bases and J gave up 11 bases, with 13 bases separating them. Per the germline V gene, CDR1 is LGHNA and CDR2 is YSLEER. The CDR3 loop reads CASSQDRGDRAFF. The DNA of the CDR3 is TGCGCCAGCAGCCAAGATCGAGGAGACCGGGCTTTCTTT.

The V and J genes are TRBV28 and TRBJ2-7; D is undetermined. Trimming pared 5 bases from V and 0 bases from J, leaving 20 bases between. Germline V gives CDR1 MDHEN, CDR2 SYDVKM. This CDR3 has 17 residues. The chain's CDR3 is CASSPMEPASLSYEQYF. The CDR3 DNA follows: TGTGCCAGCAGTCCTATGGAACCTGCTAGTCTCTCCTACGAGCAGTACTTC.

J is TRBJ2-2 and V is TRBV28; 9 bases map to TRBD2. The CDR3 loop spans 14 amino acids. In germline, CDR1 is MDHEN, CDR2 SYDVKM. In DNA, the CDR3 is TGTGCGACGGGCGCTAGCGGGGAATCCGGGGAGCTGTTTTTT. As protein: CATGASGESGELFF. Supplemented by reference TRBV28 and TRBJ2-2, the full variable domain reads DVKVTQSSRYLVKRTGEKVFLECVQDMDHENMFWYRQDPGLGLRLIYFSYDVKMKEKGDIPEGYSVSREKKERFSLILESASTNQTSMYLCATGASGESGELFFGEGSRLTVL.

The chain joins TRBV28 to TRBJ1-6; 7 bases agree with TRBD1. The CDR3 is made up of 14 amino acids. Trimming at V came to 8 bases and at J to 5 bases, leaving 6 bases not matched to a gene. CDR1 is MDHEN and CDR2 is SYDVKM in the germline V gene. CDR3 nucleotides: TGTGCCAGCGGAACAGGGGTGGATAATTCACCCCTCCACTTT. It encodes CASGTGVDNSPLHF.

This clone was observed a handful of times. V gene TRBV4-3 combines with J gene TRBJ2-6; 11 bases match TRBD1. The CDR3 is 18 residues long. V shed 4 bases and J 3 bases; nucleotides not matched to a gene: 8. Germline V gene data show CDR1 as LGHNA and CDR2 as YSLEER. For the CDR3, the DNA is TGCGCCAGCAGCCTGAAAGGACAGGGGGCGTGTGGGGCCAACGTCCTGACTTTC. As protein: CASSLKGQGACGANVLTF.

The V call is TRBV6-1, the J call TRBJ1-5, with 8 nucleotides matching TRBD1. The CDR3 covers 15 residues. V lost 6 bases and J lost 0; bases outside the gene matches: 4. The germline V gene encodes CDR1 MNHNS and CDR2 SASEGT. The CDR3 protein is CASRMTGDSNQPQHF. Written as DNA, the CDR3 is TGTGCCAGCAGGATGACAGGGGATAGCAATCAGCCCCAGCATTTT.

This rearrangement joins TRBV30 to TRBJ2-7; D is uncertain. The V end lost 4 bases, the J end lost 1 base, and 8 bases lay between the germline ends. From germline, CDR1 is GTSNPN and CDR2 SVGIG (reference sequence). The CDR3 is 12 amino acids. CDR3 bases: TGTGCCTGGACCACCGGGTCCTACGAGCAGTACTTC. This codes for CAWTTGSYEQYF. The entire variable domain, with the rest obtained from reference TRBV30 and TRBJ2-7, is as follows: SQTIHQWPATLVQPVGSPLSLECTVEGTSNPNLYWYRQAAGRGLQLLFYSVGIGQISSEVPQNLSASRPQDRQFILSSKKLLLSDSGFYLCAWTTGSYEQYFGPGTRLTVT.

V gene TRBV19 combines with J gene TRBJ1-1; a possible D gene is TRBD1 (5 bases). Germline V gene data show CDR1 as LNHDA and CDR2 as SQIVND (reference sequence). This CDR3 has 11 amino acids. V was trimmed by 5 bases and J by 8 bases, leaving 9 bases between them. The CDR3 nucleotides are TGTGCCAGTAGTTGGGGCGCCGAAGCTTTCTTT. Encoded protein: CASSWGAEAFF.

A single count supports this clone. V gene TRBV30 combines with J gene TRBJ1-5; tentative D call: TRBD1 (6 bases). The CDR3 spans 13 residues. Germline CDR1 is GTSNPN and CDR2 is SVGIG (reference sequence). V was shortened by 3 bases and J by 4 bases, with 10 bases between the two germline ends. As DNA, the CDR3 is TGTGCCTGGAGCCCCGACAGGAATCAGCCCCAGCATTTT. Its protein product is CAWSPDRNQPQHF.